This T cell receptor (beta chain) was sequenced for a study of regulatory and conventional T cells in RAG deficiency. Broader study findings: In Omenn syndrome, sorted "Tregs" may be peripherally activated cells. Shannon entropy was markedly lower and Simpson indices higher in RAG-deficient patients than control T-cell subsets.

Note on this clone: Its antigen remains unidentified.

TCRdb keeps only in-frame clones here, not all; method: immunoSEQ multiplex PCR. This table holds approximately 46,000 clones, 75% to 90% found once. Genomic DNA came from blood conventional CD4+ T cells gated CD25-low CD127-high. Germline CDR1 SGHVS, CDR2 FNYEAQ. The CDR3 is made up of 18 amino acids. V was pared by 2 bases and J by 0 bases, with 8 bases of the junction left unmatched. These same data were also listed under a study on regulatory T cells. That study reports: The PCR used 52 TRBV and 13 TRBJ primers.

Sequenced material: CD4+ effector T cells sorted from blood. This sequence joins TRBV7-6 and TRBJ1-3, with 9 bases that match TRBD1. The sequence came from a human donor in good health. CDR3 in amino acids: CASSLYFGTGSSGNTIYF. CDR3 DNA: TGTGCCAGCAGCTTATACTTCGGGACAGGGAGCTCTGGAAACACCATATATTTT. The variable domain in full, with the rest retrieved from reference TRBV7-6 and TRBJ1-3, is GAGVSQSPRYKVTKRGQDVALRCDPISGHVSLYWYRQALGQGPEFLTYFNYEAQQDKSGLPNDRFSAERPEGSISTLTIQRTEQRDSAMYRCASSLYFGTGSSGNTIYFGEGSWLTVV.